The next 16 T cell receptor beta chains were all read from a single sample in a study of B cell selection in AIRE deficiency. The table came from immunoSEQ multiplex PCR; TCRdb's copy has only in-frame clones and leaves some out. Of under 25,000 clones listed, around 97% are singletons. Conventional CD4 T cells were sorted as CD4+CD127+ cells. Specimen: conventional CD4+ T cells sorted from PBMCs. The receptor set was obtained from a human donor with AIRE deficiency.

A single count supports this clone. The rearrangement uses TRBV6-6 and TRBJ2-7, with D perhaps TRBD2 (6 bases). In germline, CDR1 is MNHNY, CDR2 SVGAGI (reference sequence). This CDR3 region has 13 residues. The ends were cut back, 8 bases at V and 2 bases at J, with 13 bases in the middle. CDR3 DNA sequence: TGTGCCAGCCGGGGACTTGTGACCTACGAGCAGTACTTC. Protein product: CASRGLVTYEQYF.

The chain has TRBV11-2 and TRBJ2-1; 7 nucleotides match TRBD2. Germline lookup yields CDR1 SGHAT and CDR2 FQNNGV. The J segment lost 3 bases and the V segment lost 5 bases, leaving 10 bases of the junction unmatched. The CDR3 runs 16 residues. The CDR3 loop is CASSPRLGGYYNEQFF. The CDR3 nucleotides are TGTGCCAGCAGCCCTAGGCTGGGGGGGTACTACAATGAGCAGTTCTTC.

The chain couples TRBV7-3 to TRBJ2-3, with a weak D call TRBD2 (5 bases). Between the trimmed V and J ends, which lost 3 bases and 11 bases, there was a span of 12 bases. CDR3 size: 12 residues. Germline lookup yields CDR1 SGHTA and CDR2 FQGTGA. CDR3 DNA sequence: TGTGCCAGCAGCTTCTTAGGTCGGGAGCAGTATTTT. It encodes CASSFLGREQYF. The variable domain in full, completed from reference TRBV7-3 and TRBJ2-3, reads GAGVSQTPSNKVTEKGKYVELRCDPISGHTALYWYRQSLGQGPEFLIYFQGTGAADDSGLPNDRFFAVRPEGSVSTLKIQRTERGDSAVYLCASSFLGREQYFGPGTRLTVL.

V usage is TRBV4-2 and J usage is TRBJ2-1, with 9 bases matching TRBD1. J gave up 4 bases and V 3 bases, and 1 base lay outside the gene matches. Germline V gene data show CDR1 as LGHNA and CDR2 as YNFKEQ. The CDR3 is made up of 14 amino acids. In nucleotides, the CDR3 is TGTGCCAGCAGCCAGGGGACAGGGTACAATGAGCAGTTCTTC. Protein sequence: CASSQGTGYNEQFF.

The rearrangement links TRBV10-3 to TRBJ2-1; 9 bases agree with TRBD2. Germline V lookup: CDR1 ENHRY, CDR2 SYGVKD. V shed 7 bases, J shed 3 bases, and the junction held 4 bases outside the gene matches. CDR3 length: 14 residues. The CDR3 region has the DNA TGTGCCATCATGGGCGGGAGGGGCTACAATGAGCAGTTCTTC. Translation gives CAIMGGRGYNEQFF.

The rearrangement joins TRBV18 to TRBJ2-5, with D uncertain. CDR1 and CDR2 from the germline V gene are KGHSH and LQKENI. Trimming pared 2 bases from V and 0 bases from J, leaving 13 bases between. The CDR3 runs 16 residues. CDR3 coding DNA: TGTGCCAGCTCACCAGGGTTTCGAACCAACCAAGAGACCCAGTACTTC. This translates into CASSPGFRTNQETQYF.

This clone has a single count. V usage is TRBV11-2 and J usage is TRBJ2-2, with D maybe TRBD2 (6 bases). The V end lost 3 bases, the J end lost 7 bases, and 15 bases lay between the germline ends. Germline-derived CDR1 and CDR2 are SGHAT and FQNNGV. The CDR3 is 15 amino acids. The CDR3 sequence is CASSLGLAWVGELFF. The CDR3, as DNA: TGTGCCAGCAGCTTGGGCCTAGCGTGGGTCGGGGAGCTGTTTTTT.

The rearrangement links TRBV19 to TRBJ2-3; D unresolved. The CDR3 covers 13 residues. Germline V lookup: CDR1 LNHDA, CDR2 SQIVND (reference sequence). V lost 5 bases, J lost 0 bases, and 6 bases lay in between. CDR3 residues: CASSFPSTDTQYF. The CDR3 DNA follows: TGTGCCAGTAGTTTCCCGAGCACAGATACGCAGTATTTT.

The chain uses TRBV7-9 and TRBJ1-2, with no clear D. Germline CDR1 reads SEHNR; CDR2 reads FQNEAQ (reference sequence). The CDR3 covers 14 residues. V lost 7 bases and J 5 bases, leaving 17 bases between the germline ends. The CDR3 DNA reads TGTGCCAGCACATGGACGGTGGGAGTATATGGCTACACCTTC. Translating gives CASTWTVGVYGYTF.

V usage is TRBV5-1 and J usage is TRBJ2-7, with D tentatively TRBD2 (7 bases). Trimming cost V 0 bases and J 1 base, with 11 bases left between them. The CDR3 loop spans 15 amino acids. Germline CDR1 reads SGHRS; CDR2 reads YFSETQ. CDR3 protein: CASSLGAGASYEQYF. For the CDR3, the DNA is TGCGCCAGCAGCTTGGGGGCGGGGGCTTCCTACGAGCAGTACTTC. The complete variable domain, with remaining parts taken from reference TRBV5-1 and TRBJ2-7, reads KAGVTQTPRYLIKTRGQQVTLSCSPISGHRSVSWYQQTPGQGLQFLFEYFSETQRNKGNFPGRFSGRQFSNSRSEMNVSTLELGDSALYLCASSLGAGASYEQYFGPGTRLTVT.

V is TRBV28 and J is TRBJ1-2; 7 positions agree with TRBD1. The V segment lost 11 bases and the J segment 4 bases; nucleotides outside the gene matches: 22. The V gene's germline CDR1 is MDHEN and CDR2 SYDVKM. CDR3 length equals 17 residues. CDR3 DNA: TGTGCCGGCCGATCAAATCCACCGAACAGGGGTTCCTATGGCTACACCTTC. Translation gives CAGRSNPPNRGSYGYTF.

The genes are TRBV7-2 and TRBJ1-5; 9 bases are shared with TRBD1. V shed 2 bases and J 7 bases; nucleotides not matched to a gene: 3. Germline CDR1 and CDR2: SGHTA and FQGNSA. The CDR3 runs 14 residues. The CDR3: CASSLQGQGQPQHF. CDR3 coding DNA: TGTGCCAGCAGCTTACAGGGACAGGGACAGCCCCAGCATTTT.

V and J are TRBV4-3 and TRBJ2-1; 11 bases are a match to TRBD2. V gave up 0 bases and J gave up 0 bases; unmatched junction bases: 7. The CDR3 runs to 19 residues. From germline, CDR1 is LGHNA and CDR2 YSLEER. CDR3 protein: CASSQDLAGGLSSYNEQFF. The CDR3, as DNA: TGCGCCAGCAGCCAAGATCTAGCGGGAGGCTTGAGCTCCTACAATGAGCAGTTCTTC.

The gene calls are TRBV7-9 and TRBJ2-7; 10 nucleotides agree with TRBD2. Trimming at V came to 5 bases and at J to 2 bases, leaving 6 bases not matched to a gene. The CDR3 spans 15 residues. Germline V CDR1 and CDR2: SEHNR, FQNEAQ (reference sequence). The CDR3 spells CASSPTSGSTYEQYF. The CDR3 coding sequence is TGTGCCAGCAGCCCGACTAGCGGGTCCACCTACGAGCAGTACTTC.

The chain carries TRBV7-2 and TRBJ1-5, with D possibly TRBD1 on 5 matching bases. The CDR3 is 15 amino acids. V lost 1 base and J 6 bases, leaving 13 bases between the germline ends. Germline V gene data show CDR1 as SGHTA and CDR2 as FQGNSA. The CDR3 DNA follows: TGTGCCAGCAGCTTAGATTTGGGGGGAGGTCAGCCCCAGCATTTT. It yields the protein CASSLDLGGGQPQHF.

The chain has TRBV7-2 and TRBJ2-3, with a tentative D call TRBD2 (6 bases). This CDR3 is 15 amino acids long. Germline CDR1 reads SGHTA; CDR2 reads FQGNSA. The V gene lost 5 bases and the J gene lost 4 bases, with 16 bases spanning the gap. The CDR3: CASSPAGSVSDTQYF. In DNA form, the CDR3 reads TGTGCCAGCAGCCCGGCGGGGTCAGTCTCAGATACGCAGTATTTT.